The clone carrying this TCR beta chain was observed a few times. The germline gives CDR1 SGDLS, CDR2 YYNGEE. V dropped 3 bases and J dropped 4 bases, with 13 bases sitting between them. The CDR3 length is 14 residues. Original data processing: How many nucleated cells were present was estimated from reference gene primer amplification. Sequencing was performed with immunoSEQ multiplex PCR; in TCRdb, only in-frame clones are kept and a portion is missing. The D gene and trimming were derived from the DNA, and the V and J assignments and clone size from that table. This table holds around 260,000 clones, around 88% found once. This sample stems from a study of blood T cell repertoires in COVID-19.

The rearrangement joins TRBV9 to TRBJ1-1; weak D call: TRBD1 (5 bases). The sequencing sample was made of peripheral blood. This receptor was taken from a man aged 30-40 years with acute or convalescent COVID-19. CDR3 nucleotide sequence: TGTGCCAGCAGCGCCATCCGGGGGGGCACTGAAGCTTTCTTT. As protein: CASSAIRGGTEAFF.